This T cell receptor beta chain is from a study of T cell repertoires in urothelial bladder cancer. This clone appeared a few times. Its antigen remains unidentified. Overall study findings and caveats: Median T cells were 5,569 in carcinoma and roughly 24,000 in benign specimens. Up to about 17% of carcinoma infiltrating lymphocytes belonged to one T-cell clone. Infiltrating lymphocytes: median roughly 2.2% in carcinoma versus about 12% in benign specimens.

Here immunoSEQ multiplex PCR was the method, and the copy in TCRdb shows in-frame clones only, minus some. The sample yields approximately 2,500 clones, 68% seen once. V lost 3 bases to trimming and J lost 4 bases, with 22 bases between them. The CDR3 runs to 18 residues. The germline CDR1 and CDR2 sequences are MGHRA and YSYEKL. The sequenced sample consisted of bladder tissue. The V gene is TRBV4-1, the J gene TRBJ2-1; D is ambiguous. This receptor was identified in a human donor with a benign inflammatory bladder lesion. The CDR3 DNA sequence: TGCGCCAGCAGCCAGAGTGCCCAGGCCACCACTGTGTACAATGAGCAGTTCTTC. This codes for CASSQSAQATTVYNEQFF.